The 9 T cell receptor beta chains reported below all come from one sample, sequenced in a study of breast tumors, draining lymph nodes, adjacent tissues. TCRdb independently ran MiXCR on the multiplex PCR reads; one entry per CDR3 protein. The table records around 130,000 distinct CDR3 sequences, around 20% of them present only once. Breast cancer patients provided tissue from their axillary draining lymph nodes. The sequenced sample consisted of axillary lymph node tissue. The receptors were gathered from a female donor with breast cancer. Some clones in this sample may be carry-over from other donors' samples.

The chain uses TRBV28 and TRBJ2-7; D remains unclear. V was cut by 4 bases and J by 4 bases, with 17 bases left in between. The CDR3 has 15 amino acids. Germline V lookup: CDR1 MDHEN, CDR2 SYDVKM. CDR3 sequence (DNA): TGTGCCAGCAGTTCGCCCCTCAGCGCCATATACGAGCAGTACTTC. Translation: CASSSPLSAIYEQYF.

Points on this clonotype: A single base separates this from a much larger clone, so it may be a read error. It is likely a read error, because the conserved phenylalanine at the end of the CDR3 is missing. The chain employs TRBV7-3 and TRBJ2-2, with D unclear. The CDR3 spans 12 residues. The germline V gene has CDR1 SGHTA and CDR2 FQGTGA. The V end was cut by 5 bases, the J end by 8 bases, with 9 bases between. The CDR3 spells CASSLGRGELFL. The CDR3 bases are TGTGCCAGCAGCCTCGGACGGGGGGAGCTGTTTCTT.

As to this clonotype: A much larger clone is a single base away; this may be a read error. The chain links TRBV20-1 to TRBJ2-3, with 7 bases fitting TRBD2. This CDR3 spans 16 amino acids. Germline V lookup: CDR1 DFQATT, CDR2 SNEGSKA (reference sequence). CDR3 nucleotide sequence: TGCAGTGCTAGACTTCTCGGGACTATGGACACAGATACGCAGTGTTTT. Protein: CSARLLGTMDTDTQCF.

Many counts were recorded for this clonotype. J is TRBJ2-1 and V is TRBV24-1, with D perhaps assigned TRBD1 or TRBD2 (7 bases each). Per the germline V gene, CDR1 is KGHDR and CDR2 is SFDVKD. V was clipped by 3 bases and J by 4 bases, with 27 bases between them. CDR3 length equals 20 residues. The CDR3 coding sequence is TGTGCCACCAGTGATCAGGGACAGCCGATGACTAGCAAGGCTTACAATGAGCAGTTCTTC. Protein product: CATSDQGQPMTSKAYNEQFF.

This clonotype occurred a few times. This rearrangement joins TRBV7-3 to TRBJ1-1; unclear D gene. There are 13 residues in the CDR3. Germline loops: CDR1 SGHTA, CDR2 FQGTGA. Trimming took off 3 bases at V and 1 base at J, with 6 bases between the two ends. Here the CDR3 DNA reads TGTGCCAGCAGCTTCGGGCGGAACACTGAAGCTTTCTTT. This codes for CASSFGRNTEAFF. Using reference TRBV7-3 and TRBJ1-1 for the parts outside the CDR3, the full variable domain is GAGVSQTPSNKVTEKGKYVELRCDPISGHTALYWYRQSLGQGPEFLIYFQGTGAADDSGLPNDRFFAVRPEGSVSTLKIQRTERGDSAVYLCASSFGRNTEAFFGQGTRLTVV.

Many counts were recorded for this clonotype. The chain combines TRBV5-1 with TRBJ2-1; TRBD1 matches at 9 bases. The CDR3 length is 16 residues. J gave up 6 bases and V 5 bases, and 12 bases lay outside the gene matches. The germline V gene has CDR1 SGHRS and CDR2 YFSETQ. The CDR3 protein is CASRHETGGHANEQFF. CDR3 nucleotides: TGCGCCAGCAGGCATGAAACAGGGGGCCACGCCAATGAGCAGTTCTTC.

Concerning this clonotype itself: A much larger clone differs from this one at a single base, so this may be a read error. The genes are TRBV28 and TRBJ1-2; D uncertain. This CDR3 is 12 amino acids long. The germline CDR1 and CDR2 sequences are MDHEN and SYDVKM. V was trimmed by 8 bases and J by 4 bases, leaving 11 bases between them. The CDR3: CASEIGTYGYTF. The CDR3 coding sequence is TGTGCCAGCGAGATAGGAACCTATGGCTACACCTTC.

The sample holds many counts of this clonotype. The rearrangement uses TRBV7-2 and TRBJ2-7; TRBD2 aligns across 8 bases. Germline CDR1 reads SGHTA; CDR2 reads FQGNSA. V was clipped by 1 base and J by 0 bases; unmatched bases: 5. This CDR3 contains 16 residues. This chain's CDR3 is CASSLVGSGSSYEQYF. CDR3 nucleotide sequence: TGTGCCAGCAGCTTAGTTGGGAGCGGGAGCTCCTACGAGCAGTACTTC.

This clonotype showed up many times. This chain joins TRBV14 and TRBJ2-1; the D gene is possibly TRBD1 (6 bases). Germline V gene sequence: CDR1 SGHDN, CDR2 FVKESK. The CDR3 spans 17 residues. The V end was cut by 4 bases, the J end by 2 bases, with 18 bases between. The CDR3 DNA reads TGTGCCAGCAGCCCCTGGGACACTAATGGGCCCTACAATGAGCAGTTCTTC. This sequence encodes CASSPWDTNGPYNEQFF.